The entry below describes one TCR beta chain. Its antigen is still unknown. The entry originates in a study of response to subunit inactivated influenza vaccine. Each CDR3 protein is one row after TCRdb ran MiXCR on the RT-PCR reads. This table holds over 400,000 distinct CDR3 sequences, around 9.9% found once. Trimming stripped 4 bases from V and 4 bases from J, with 11 bases between. Germline CDR1 SNHLY, CDR2 FYNNEI. The CDR3 runs 14 residues. Study-wide findings and caveats: Seasonal influenza vaccination, on each occasion, was suggested by the authors to recruit few new T cells.

This sample comprised PBMCs from blood, obtained roughly 45 days after vaccination. The receptor's source is a man in his fifties who received an inactivated influenza vaccine. The rearrangement links TRBV2 to TRBJ2-1; D ambiguous. CDR3 protein: CASSVTDTYNEQFF. The CDR3, as DNA: TGTGCCAGCAGTGTTACAGACACTTACAATGAGCAGTTCTTC. The full variable domain, rest sourced from reference TRBV2 and TRBJ2-1, is EPEVTQTPSHQVTQMGQEVILRCVPISNHLYFYWYRQILGQKVEFLVSFYNNEISEKSEIFDDQFSVERPDGSNFTLKIRSTKLEDSAMYFCASSVTDTYNEQFFGPGTRLTVL.